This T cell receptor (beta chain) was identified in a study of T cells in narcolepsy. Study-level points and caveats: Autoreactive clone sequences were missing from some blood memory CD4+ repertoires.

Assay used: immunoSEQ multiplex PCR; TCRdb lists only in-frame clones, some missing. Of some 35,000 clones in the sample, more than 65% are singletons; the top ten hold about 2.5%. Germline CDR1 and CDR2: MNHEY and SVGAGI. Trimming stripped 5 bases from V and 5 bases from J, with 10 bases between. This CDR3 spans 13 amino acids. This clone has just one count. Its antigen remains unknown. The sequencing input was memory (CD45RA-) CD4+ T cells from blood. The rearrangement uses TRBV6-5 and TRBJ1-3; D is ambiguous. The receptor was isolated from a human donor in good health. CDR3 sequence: CASSEVERNTIYF. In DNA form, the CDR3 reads TGTGCCAGCAGTGAAGTAGAGAGAAACACCATATATTTT.